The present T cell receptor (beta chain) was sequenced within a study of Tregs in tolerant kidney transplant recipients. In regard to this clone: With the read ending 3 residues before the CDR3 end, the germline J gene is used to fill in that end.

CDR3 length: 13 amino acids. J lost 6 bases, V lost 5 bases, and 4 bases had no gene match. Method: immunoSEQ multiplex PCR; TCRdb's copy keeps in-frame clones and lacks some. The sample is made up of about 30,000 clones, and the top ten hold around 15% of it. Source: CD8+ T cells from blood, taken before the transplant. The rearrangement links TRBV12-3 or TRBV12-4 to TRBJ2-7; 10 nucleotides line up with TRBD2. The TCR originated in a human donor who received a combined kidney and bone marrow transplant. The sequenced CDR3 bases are TGTGCCAGCAGTACCGGGACTAGCGTCGAG. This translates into CASSTGTSVE. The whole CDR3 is CASSTGTSVEQYF.